This T cell receptor (beta chain) appears in the sequencing data of a study of shared clonotypes between healthy human individuals. General study findings and limits: Tissue TCR repertoires likely differ from these blood-only repertoires.

Notes on this clone: The antigen is not known.

CD8 cells regarded as naive lacked CD45RO, were positively chosen for CCR7, and omitted terminally differentiated effector memory CD45RA+ cells. TCRdb's table, derived via immunoSEQ multiplex PCR, lists solely in-frame clones and lacks some. This table has approximately 600,000 clones, approximately 96% appearing once. The sequence was collected from a woman under 40 in good health. The sequencing sample was made of naive CD8+ T cells sorted from blood.

The CDR3 coding sequence is TGTGCCAGCAGTAGACAGGGGGCACGGGACGAGCAGTACTTC. Protein product: CASSRQGARDEQYF. The V call is TRBV27, the J call TRBJ2-7; 10 positions agree with TRBD1. CDR1 and CDR2 (germline): MNHEY, SMNVEV (reference sequence). V gave up 5 bases and J gave up 5 bases; unmatched junction bases: 6. The CDR3 is made up of 14 amino acids.